This TCR beta chain appears in the sequencing data of a study of blood T cell repertoires in COVID-19. Shortly before study entry, within 2 weeks, exposed participants had met a COVID-19 case. CDR3 length: 16 residues. V lost 4 bases, J lost 5 bases, and 7 bases stayed unmatched. CDR1 and CDR2 from the germline V gene are LGHNA and YSLEER. The protocol was immunoSEQ multiplex PCR, while the TCRdb copy is restricted to in-frame clones and leaves out a portion. The sample carries more than 350,000 clones, roughly 88% recorded once. This clonotype was sampled from a woman younger than 30 who had been exposed to COVID-19. Sequencing was done on a sample of PBMCs or T cells enriched from blood (not recorded which). The chain couples TRBV4-3 to TRBJ2-1, with 11 nucleotides matching TRBD1. The CDR3 coding sequence is TGCGCCAGCAGCCGAATACCGGGACAGGGGGACAATGAGCAGTTCTTC. Protein: CASSRIPGQGDNEQFF.